This TCR beta chain was sequenced during a study of blood T cell repertoires in COVID-19. Background on the study: The United States, Italy and Spain were the sources of the acute and convalescent COVID-19 samples. The analysed material was cDNA or gDNA that came from T cells, B-cell-depleted T cells, or PBMCs.

The CDR3 has 15 residues. Germline loops: CDR1 LGHDT, CDR2 YNNKEL (reference sequence). Trimming cost V 6 bases and J 6 bases; bases outside gene matches: 10. Original data processing: Nucleated cell number was recorded as an estimate derived from reference gene primer amplification. Sequenced by immunoSEQ multiplex PCR; TCRdb stores in-frame clones only, minus some. V, J and clone size derive from that table, while D and trimming were established from the DNA sequence. Here the sample spans 250,000 or so clones, 80% to 90% being singletons. This clone was counted between two and nine times. The source of this sequence is a man aged 60-69 years with acute or convalescent COVID-19. The chain uses TRBV3-1 (or the pseudogene TRBV3-2) and TRBJ2-2; 7 nucleotides match TRBD2. The sequencing input was peripheral blood. CDR3 in amino acids: CASSRLGGRSGELFF. The CDR3 region has the DNA TGTGCCAGCAGTCGTTTAGGCGGGAGATCCGGGGAGCTGTTTTTT.